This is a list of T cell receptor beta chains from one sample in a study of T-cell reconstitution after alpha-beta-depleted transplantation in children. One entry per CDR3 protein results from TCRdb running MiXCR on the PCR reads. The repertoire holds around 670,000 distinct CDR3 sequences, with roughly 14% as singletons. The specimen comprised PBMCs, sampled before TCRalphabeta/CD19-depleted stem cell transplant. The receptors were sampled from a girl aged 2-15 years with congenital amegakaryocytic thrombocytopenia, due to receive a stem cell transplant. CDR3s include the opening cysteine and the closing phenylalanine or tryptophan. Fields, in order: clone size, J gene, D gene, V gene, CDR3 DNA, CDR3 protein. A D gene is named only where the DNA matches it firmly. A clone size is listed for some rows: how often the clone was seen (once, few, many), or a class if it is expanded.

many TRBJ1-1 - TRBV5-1 TGCGCCAGCAGCTTGGCCGTTTCGGGAGTGAACACTGAAGCTTTCTTT CASSLAVSGVNTEAFF
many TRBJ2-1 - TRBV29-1 TGCAGCGCAGGTAGGGATTTCCCCTACAATGAGCAGTTCTTC CSAGRDFPYNEQFF
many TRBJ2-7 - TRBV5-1 TGCGCCAGCAGCTTGTTACAGGACTCCTACGAGCAGTACTTC CASSLLQDSYEQYF
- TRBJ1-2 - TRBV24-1 TGTGCCACCAGTGACGCCTCCTGGCCCCTCTATGGCTACACCTTC CATSDASWPLYGYTF
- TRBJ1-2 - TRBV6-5 TGTGCCAGCAGTTACCCGCCCTCGGGGTTTGATGGCTACACCTTC CASSYPPSGFDGYTF
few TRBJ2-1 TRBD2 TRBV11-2 TGTGCCAGCAGCTTACACGCCTGGACTAGCGGGAAGGACAATGAGCAGTTCTTC CASSLHAWTSGKDNEQFF
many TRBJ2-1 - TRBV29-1 TGCAGCGTTGAGGCCATATACAATGAGCAGTTCTTC CSVEAIYNEQFF
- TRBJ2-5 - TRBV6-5 TGTGCCAGCAGTTACGGGGGGGCCCTTACATTCGAAGGGACCCAGTACTTC CASSYGGALTFEGTQYF
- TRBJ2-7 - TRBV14 TGTGCCAGCAGCCTTTTGGAGGCCGGGGAGCGCGAGCAGTACTTC CASSLLEAGEREQYF
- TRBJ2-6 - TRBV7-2 TGTGCCAGCAGCTTAAAGGGTACCTCTGGGGCCAACGTCCTGACTTTC CASSLKGTSGANVLTF
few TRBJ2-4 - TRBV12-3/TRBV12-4 TGTGCCAGCAGTTTTTCCTACCAGGGCAAAAACATTCAGTACTTC CASSFSYQGKNIQYF
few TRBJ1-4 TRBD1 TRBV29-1 TGCAGCGTCAGGACAGGGGTTGAAAAACTGTTTTTT CSVRTGVEKLFF
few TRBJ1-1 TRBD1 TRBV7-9 TGTGCCAGCAGACAGGGACAGGCGCCGGTACCTTTCTTT CASRQGQAPVPFF
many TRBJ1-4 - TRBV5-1 TGCGCCAGCAGCTTAGGGCAGAAAAAAGAAAAACTGTTTTTT CASSLGQKKEKLFF
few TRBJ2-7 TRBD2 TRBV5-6 TGTGCCAGCAGCGGTGAACTAGCGGGAGATTACTACGAGCAGTACTTC CASSGELAGDYYEQYF
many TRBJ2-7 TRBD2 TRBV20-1 TGCAGTGCTAGATTGACCGGGACTAGTGAGCACGAGCAGTACTTC CSARLTGTSEHEQYF
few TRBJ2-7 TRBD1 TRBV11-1 TGTGCCAGCAGCTTTTCCCCCTACGTTACGGGACAGGGAAACGAGCAGTACTTC CASSFSPYVTGQGNEQYF
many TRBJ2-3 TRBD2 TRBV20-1 TGCAGTGCCGCAACCAAGGGACTAGGAACAGATACGCAGTATTTT CSAATKGLGTDTQYF
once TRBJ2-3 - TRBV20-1 TGCAGTGCCCGCAGGGCGGGGATATCACCGGTTACGCAGTATTTT CSARRAGISPVTQYF
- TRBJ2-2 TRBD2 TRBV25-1 TGTGCCAGCAGTGGGACTAGTTTTACCGGGGAGCTGTTTTTT CASSGTSFTGELFF
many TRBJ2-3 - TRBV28 TGTGCCAGCAGTCCATTTTTAGAGAGCACAGATACGCAGTATTTT CASSPFLESTDTQYF
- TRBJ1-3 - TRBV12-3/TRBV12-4 TGTGCCAGCAGTTTTGACAAGAGCTCTGGAAACACCATATATTTT CASSFDKSSGNTIYF
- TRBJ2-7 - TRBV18 TGTGCCAGCTCCCGGCGGATTGGCGGAAGCTACGAGCAGTACTTC CASSRRIGGSYEQYF
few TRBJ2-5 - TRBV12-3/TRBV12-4 TGTGCCAGCAGTTTCCATGGGGAGACCCAGTACTTC CASSFHGETQYF
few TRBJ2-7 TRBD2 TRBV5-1 TGCGCCAGCAGCCTTACTAGCGGGAGATCCTACGAGCAGTACTTC CASSLTSGRSYEQYF
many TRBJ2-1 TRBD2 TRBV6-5 TGTGCCAGCAGTTACCTAGCGGGAGGGTACAATGAGCAGTTCTTC CASSYLAGGYNEQFF
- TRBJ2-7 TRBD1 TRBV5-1 TGCGCCAGCAGTCACTACCCCGGGACAGGGGGCTACGAGCAGTACTTC CASSHYPGTGGYEQYF
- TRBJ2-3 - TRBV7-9 TGTGCCAGCAGCCCCCGAATCACTTTCCCAGATACGCAGTATTTT CASSPRITFPDTQYF
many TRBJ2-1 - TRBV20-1 TGCAGTGCTAGCGAGGGGTACAATGAGCAGTTCTTC CSASEGYNEQFF
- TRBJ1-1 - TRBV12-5 TGTGCTAGTGGTACAGCAGAGGCAGCTTTCTTT CASGTAEAAFF
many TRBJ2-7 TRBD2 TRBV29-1 TGCAGCGTTAATACCGGGAGGGCCGATCTTCGGGGGCAGTACTTC CSVNTGRADLRGQYF
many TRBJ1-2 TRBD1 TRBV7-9 TGTGCCAGCGCCGGGACAGGGGACTATGGCTACACCTTC CASAGTGDYGYTF
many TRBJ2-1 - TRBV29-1 TGCAGCGCTGAGTTAGAGGGTGAGCAGTTCTTC CSAELEGEQFF
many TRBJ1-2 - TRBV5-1 TGCGCCAGCAGAGGGGGGGCCCCTGACGGCTACACCTTC CASRGGAPDGYTF
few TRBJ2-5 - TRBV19 TGTGCCAGTAGCATCCTGGGCGGCCCTCCGGGGGAGACCCAGTACTTC CASSILGGPPGETQYF
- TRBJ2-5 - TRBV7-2 TGTGCCAGCAGCTTTGGTGGGGGCGCAGGGGAGACCCAGTACTTC CASSFGGGAGETQYF
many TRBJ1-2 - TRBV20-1 TGCAGTGCTATCCAGGGGACCAACTATGGCTACACCTTC CSAIQGTNYGYTF
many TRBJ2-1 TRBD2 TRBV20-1 TGCAGTGCTAGGGGTCGGCGGGAGGTGTACAATGAGCAGTTCTTC CSARGRREVYNEQFF
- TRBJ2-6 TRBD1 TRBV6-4 TGTGCCTGGAGGGACAGGGAGAAATCTGGGGCCAACGTCCTGACTTTC CAWRDREKSGANVLTF
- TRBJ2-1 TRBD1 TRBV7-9 TGTGCCAGCAGCTTACCACCCCGGACAGGGAAGGTCAATGAGCAGTTCTTC CASSLPPRTGKVNEQFF
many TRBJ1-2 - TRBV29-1 TGCAGCGTTGAAGGGGGTCGTAAGGGCTACACCTTC CSVEGGRKGYTF
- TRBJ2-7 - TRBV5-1 TGCGCCAGCAGCTTGGTATTCGGCGGGGGCCGTTCCTACGAGCAGTACTTC CASSLVFGGGRSYEQYF
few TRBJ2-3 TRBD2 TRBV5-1 TGCGCCAGCAGCCTCGACACTAGCGGGCTCACAGATACGCAGTATTTT CASSLDTSGLTDTQYF
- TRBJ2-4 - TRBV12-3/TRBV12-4 TGTGCCAGCAGTTTACTAGAAGGCAAAAACATTCAGTACTTC CASSLLEGKNIQYF
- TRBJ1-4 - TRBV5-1 TGCGCCAGCGGAATCAGTAATGAAAAACTGTTTTTT CASGISNEKLFF
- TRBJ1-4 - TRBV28 TGTGCCAGCAGTTTTAAAAGGGGACAAGCAAATGAAAAACTGTTTTTT CASSFKRGQANEKLFF
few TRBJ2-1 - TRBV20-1 TGCAGTGCTAGTAGGGGCCGGCAGGTCGGAAATGAGCAGTTCTTC CSASRGRQVGNEQFF
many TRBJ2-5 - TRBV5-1 TGCGCCAGCAGCTTGATTCCCGACAGTCAAGAGACCCAGTACTTC CASSLIPDSQETQYF
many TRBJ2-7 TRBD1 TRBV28 TGTGCCAGCAGTTTATCCCCGGGACAGGGCTACGAGCAGTACTTC CASSLSPGQGYEQYF
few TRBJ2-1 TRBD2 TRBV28 TGTGCCAGCAGTTCCTACTTGCCCGGGGGGTACAATGAGCAGTTCTTC CASSSYLPGGYNEQFF
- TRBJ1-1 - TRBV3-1 TGTGCCAGCAGCCCTCGTACCTCGAACACTGAAGCTTTCTTT CASSPRTSNTEAFF
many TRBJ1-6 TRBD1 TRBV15 TGTGCCACCAGCACTCTCGACAGGGGAGGTTCACCCCTCCACTTT CATSTLDRGGSPLHF
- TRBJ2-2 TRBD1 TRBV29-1 TGCAGCGGTGCAGGGGGCCGCACCGGGGAGCTGTTTTTT CSGAGGRTGELFF
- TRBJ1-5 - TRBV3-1 TGTGCCAGCAGCCCTGGGACACTAGATAGCAATCAGCCCCAGCATTTT CASSPGTLDSNQPQHF